This is a list of T cell receptor beta chains from one sample in a study of regulatory T cells in long-lasting Graves disease. From the multiplex PCR reads, TCRdb called clonotypes with MiXCR, one entry per CDR3 protein. Of a few hundred thousand distinct CDR3 sequences listed, roughly a quarter are singletons. Sequenced material: peripheral blood mononuclear cells (PBMCs), taken when the disease was refractory, from a patient treated with antithyroid drugs. All receptors derive from a female donor with Graves disease. Each CDR3 is given with its conserved first and last residue. Fields, in order: clone size, V gene, D gene, J gene, CDR3 DNA, CDR3 protein. A D gene is named only where the DNA matches it firmly. For some rows the clone size is stated as once, few or many, or as a class when expanded; others skip it.

-	TRBV20-1	-	TRBJ2-1	TGCAGTGCTAGATGGGGAAATGAGCAGTTCTTC	CSARWGNEQFF
-	TRBV5-6	TRBD1	TRBJ1-1	TGTGCCAGCAGCTTGGAGGGCGGAAACAGGGGGCTAAGTGAAGCTTTCTTT	CASSLEGGNRGLSEAFF
many	TRBV11-2	-	TRBJ2-5	TGTGCCAGCAGCCCCGGTAGGGTGGGGTCCGAAGAGACCCAGTACTTC	CASSPGRVGSEETQYF
many	TRBV28	-	TRBJ1-5	TGTGCCAGCAGCCTAAGGGGGGCGGGACTCAATCAGCCCCAGCATTTT	CASSLRGAGLNQPQHF
-	TRBV29-1	-	TRBJ2-1	TGCAGCGTTGAACGTGGAACGGATGAGCAGTTCTTC	CSVERGTDEQFF
-	TRBV7-2	-	TRBJ1-2	TGTGCCAGCAGCTTCCTCGACTATGGCTACACCTTC	CASSFLDYGYTF
few	TRBV7-8	-	TRBJ2-7	TGTGCCAGCAGCTTAGGAGCAGGGGCGGTATACGAGCAGTACTTC	CASSLGAGAVYEQYF
few	TRBV12-3/TRBV12-4	-	TRBJ2-7	TGTGCCAGCAGCCGAGGGGGAGGATACTCCTACGAGCAGTACTTC	CASSRGGGYSYEQYF
few	TRBV10-3	-	TRBJ2-7	TGTGCCATCAGTGAGGGTGGGAGCGTGGGGGAGCAGTACTTC	CAISEGGSVGEQYF
-	TRBV13	-	TRBJ2-3	TGTGCCAGCAGCCGAGGGCAGGGTAGGGCAGATACGCAGTATTTT	CASSRGQGRADTQYF
-	TRBV3-1	-	TRBJ2-2	TGTGCCAACGTGCGTCGAGACGGGGAGCTGTTTTTT	CANVRRDGELFF
-	TRBV28	-	TRBJ1-3	TGTGCCAGCAGTCAATCAGGGAGCTCTGGAAACACCATATATTTT	CASSQSGSSGNTIYF
few	TRBV11-1	-	TRBJ2-6	TGTGCCAGCACCATCAGAGCCTCTGGGGCCAACGTCCTGACTTTC	CASTIRASGANVLTF
-	TRBV5-1	TRBD2	TRBJ2-3	TGCGCCAGCAGCTTTGCGACTAGCGTCACAGATACGCAGTATTTT	CASSFATSVTDTQYF
few	TRBV20-1	-	TRBJ2-5	TGCAGTGCTAGAGAGGTTCGGGGGAGACTTGAGACCCAGTACTTC	CSAREVRGRLETQYF
-	TRBV15	-	TRBJ2-7	TGTGCCACCAGCCCTGGGCACGGATCCTACGAGCAGTACTTC	CATSPGHGSYEQYF
many	TRBV7-3	-	TRBJ2-7	TGTGCCAGCAGCTTAATGGCCGGGGCGAACTCCTACGAGCAGTACTTC	CASSLMAGANSYEQYF
-	TRBV5-1	TRBD1	TRBJ1-6	TGCGCCAACAGCTGGAAGACCGGGGACAGGAGCTCCTATAATTCACCCCTCCACTTT	CANSWKTGDRSSYNSPLHF
few	TRBV11-2	-	TRBJ2-7	TGTGCCAGCAGCCTGTACGGAGGATACGAGCAGTACTTC	CASSLYGGYEQYF
-	TRBV9	-	TRBJ1-6	TGTGCCAGCAGCGCGGGGACATCTCCGACCGTTAATTCACCCCTCCACTTT	CASSAGTSPTVNSPLHF
-	TRBV6-1	-	TRBJ1-1	TGTGCCAGCAGAAAGACGAATCGGCCACTCAACACTGAAGCTTTCTTT	CASRKTNRPLNTEAFF
-	TRBV19	TRBD1	TRBJ1-4	TGTGCCAGTAGTATTTTGGGACAGGACGAAAAACTGTTTTTT	CASSILGQDEKLFF
-	TRBV5-1	-	TRBJ2-4	TGCGCCAGCAGCCTGATGGACAGAGTAGCCAAAAACATTCAGTACTTC	CASSLMDRVAKNIQYF
few	TRBV29-1	-	TRBJ2-2	TGCAGCGTTGATCTCGGAACGAACACCGGGGAGCTGTTTTTT	CSVDLGTNTGELFF
many	TRBV7-2	TRBD1	TRBJ1-2	TGTGCCAGCAGCTTGGTTGACAGGGGGCTCGGCTACACCTTC	CASSLVDRGLGYTF
-	TRBV7-2	-	TRBJ2-7	TGTGCCAGCAGCCCGAGGACCGAAACCTACGAGCAGTACTTC	CASSPRTETYEQYF
many	TRBV28	-	TRBJ1-2	TGTGCCAGCAGCTTACCAGGAAACTATGGCTACACCTTC	CASSLPGNYGYTF